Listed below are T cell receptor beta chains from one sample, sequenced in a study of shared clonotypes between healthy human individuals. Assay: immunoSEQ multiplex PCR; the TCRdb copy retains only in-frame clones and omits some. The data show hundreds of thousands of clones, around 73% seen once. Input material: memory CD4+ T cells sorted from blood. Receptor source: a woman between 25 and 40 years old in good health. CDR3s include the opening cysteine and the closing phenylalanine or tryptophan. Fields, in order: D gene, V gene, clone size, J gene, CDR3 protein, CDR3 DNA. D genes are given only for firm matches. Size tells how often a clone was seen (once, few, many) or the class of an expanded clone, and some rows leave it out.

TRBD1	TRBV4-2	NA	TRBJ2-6	CASSQDMKTGGLIAGANVLTF	TGTGCCAGCAGCCAAGACATGAAGACAGGGGGCCTAATAGCTGGGGCCAACGTCCTGACTTTC
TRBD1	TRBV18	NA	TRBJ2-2	CASSRDGTANTGELFF	TGTGCCAGCTCACGAGACGGGACAGCGAACACCGGGGAGCTGTTTTTT
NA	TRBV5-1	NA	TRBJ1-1	CASRRGQNTEAFF	TGCGCCAGCCGCCGGGGGCAGAACACTGAAGCTTTCTTT
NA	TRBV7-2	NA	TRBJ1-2	CASSFPERTPNYGYTF	TGTGCCAGCAGCTTCCCAGAACGAACTCCTAACTATGGCTACACCTTC
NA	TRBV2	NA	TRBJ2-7	CASRPGETRNYEQYF	TGTGCCAGCAGGCCGGGAGAGACTCGGAACTACGAGCAGTACTTC
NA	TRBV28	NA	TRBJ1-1	CASLSTQREAFF	TGTGCCAGCCTCTCTACTCAGCGTGAAGCTTTCTTT
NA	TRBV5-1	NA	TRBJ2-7	CASSFMYEQYF	TGCGCCAGCAGCTTCATGTACGAGCAGTACTTC
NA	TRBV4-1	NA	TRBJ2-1	CASSQDGGPSSYNEQFF	TGCGCCAGCAGCCAAGACGGTGGACCCAGCTCCTACAATGAGCAGTTCTTC
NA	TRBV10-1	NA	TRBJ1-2	CASSESGSYGYTF	TGCGCCAGCAGTGAGTCTGGCAGCTATGGCTACACCTTC
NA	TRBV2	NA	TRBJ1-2	CASSDPGSYVGYTF	TGTGCCAGCAGCGACCCGGGAAGCTATGTTGGCTACACCTTC
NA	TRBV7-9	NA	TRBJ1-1	CASSGRGKGTISEAFF	TGTGCCAGCAGCGGTAGGGGGAAGGGGACGATCTCTGAAGCTTTCTTT
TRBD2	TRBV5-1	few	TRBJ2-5	CASSFTSGSGWETQYF	TGCGCCAGCAGCTTCACTAGCGGGAGTGGGTGGGAGACCCAGTACTTC
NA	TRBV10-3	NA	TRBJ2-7	CATADSQGTYEQYF	TGTGCCACCGCTGACAGCCAAGGGACTTACGAGCAGTACTTC
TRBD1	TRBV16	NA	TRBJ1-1	CANSQGAMNTEAFF	TGTGCCAACAGCCAGGGGGCGATGAACACTGAAGCTTTCTTT
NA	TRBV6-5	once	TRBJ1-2	CASRLDSAYGYTF	TGTGCCAGCAGACTAGACAGTGCCTATGGCTACACCTTC
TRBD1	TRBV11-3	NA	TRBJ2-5	CASSFSGTGYQETQYF	TGTGCCAGCAGCTTCTCCGGGACAGGGTACCAAGAGACCCAGTACTTC
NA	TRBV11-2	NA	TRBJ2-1	CASSFSGGPQGEQFF	TGTGCCAGCAGCTTTTCGGGGGGCCCTCAAGGTGAGCAGTTCTTC
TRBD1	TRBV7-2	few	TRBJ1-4	CASSIGAGTGSEKLFF	TGTGCCAGCAGCATAGGAGCCGGGACAGGGTCTGAAAAACTGTTTTTT
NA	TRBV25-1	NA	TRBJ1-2	CASRATRAGFYGYTF	TGTGCCAGCAGAGCGACCAGGGCCGGTTTCTATGGCTACACCTTC
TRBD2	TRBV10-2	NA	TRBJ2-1	CASRTSGTNEQFF	TGCGCCAGCAGGACTAGCGGGACTAATGAGCAGTTCTTC
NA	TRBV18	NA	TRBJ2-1	CASSPPTGGNEQFF	TGTGCCAGCTCACCACCGACAGGAGGCAATGAGCAGTTCTTC
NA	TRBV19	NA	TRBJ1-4	CASSVTQTTNEKLFF	TGTGCCAGTAGTGTGACACAAACAACTAATGAAAAACTGTTTTTT
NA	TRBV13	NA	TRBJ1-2	CASNSQGERALYGYTF	TGTGCCAGCAATTCCCAGGGTGAACGAGCCCTATATGGCTACACCTTC
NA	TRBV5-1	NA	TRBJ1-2	CASSLGPGLVYGYTF	TGCGCCAGCAGCTTGGGCCCAGGCCTCGTCTATGGCTACACCTTC
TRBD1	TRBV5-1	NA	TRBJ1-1	CASSSPGQGTEAFF	TGCGCCAGCAGCTCTCCGGGACAGGGCACTGAAGCTTTCTTT
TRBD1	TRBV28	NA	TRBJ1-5	CASRPPTGTEDSQPQHF	TGTGCCAGCAGGCCCCCCACCGGGACAGAAGACAGTCAGCCCCAGCATTTT
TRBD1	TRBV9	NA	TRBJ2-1	CASSGRDRGSNEQFF	TGTGCCAGCAGCGGCCGGGACAGGGGTTCCAATGAGCAGTTCTTC
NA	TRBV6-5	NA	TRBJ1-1	CASSYGRGTEAFF	TGTGCCAGCAGTTACGGACGGGGAACTGAAGCTTTCTTT
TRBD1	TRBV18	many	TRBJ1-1	CASSERTGVQAEAFF	TGTGCCAGCTCAGAACGAACAGGGGTTCAAGCTGAAGCTTTCTTT
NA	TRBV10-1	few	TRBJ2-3	CASGDPNTQYF	TGCGCCAGCGGGGACCCAAATACGCAGTATTTT
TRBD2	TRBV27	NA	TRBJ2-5	CASSFLAGFQETQYF	TGTGCCAGCAGTTTTTTAGCGGGGTTCCAAGAGACCCAGTACTTC
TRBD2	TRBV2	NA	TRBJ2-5	CASRNRIAGARETQYF	TGTGCCAGCAGGAACCGCATAGCGGGAGCACGAGAGACCCAGTACTTC
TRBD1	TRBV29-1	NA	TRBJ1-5	CSVEVGQGQPQHF	TGCAGCGTTGAAGTGGGACAGGGGCAGCCCCAGCATTTT
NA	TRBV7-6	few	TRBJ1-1	CASSRRGGANTEAFF	TGTGCCAGCAGCCGAAGGGGAGGGGCGAACACTGAAGCTTTCTTT
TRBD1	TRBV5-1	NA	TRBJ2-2	CASETGGQGITGELFF	TGCGCCAGCGAGACGGGGGGACAGGGTATCACCGGGGAGCTGTTTTTT
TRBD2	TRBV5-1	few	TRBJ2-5	CASSLEGVSGRYETQYF	TGCGCCAGCAGCTTGGAAGGGGTGAGCGGGAGGTACGAGACCCAGTACTTC
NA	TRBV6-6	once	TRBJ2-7	CASSSQGGEQYF	TGTGCCAGCAGTTCACAAGGGGGCGAGCAGTACTTC
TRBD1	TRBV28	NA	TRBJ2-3	CASSLQGASGTDTQYF	TGTGCCAGCAGTTTACAGGGGGCGTCGGGCACAGATACGCAGTATTTT
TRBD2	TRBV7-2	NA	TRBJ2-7	CASAKGGTNFLAGEQYF	TGTGCCAGCGCGAAAGGTGGGACTAACTTTTTAGCGGGCGAGCAGTACTTC
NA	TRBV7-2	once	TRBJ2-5	CASSVGSVADGSETQYF	TGTGCCAGCAGCGTAGGGTCGGTAGCGGACGGGTCGGAGACCCAGTACTTC
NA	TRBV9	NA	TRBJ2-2	CASSVVHSTNTGELFF	TGTGCCAGCAGCGTAGTACACAGCACGAACACCGGGGAGCTGTTTTTT
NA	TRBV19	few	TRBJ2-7	CASSISDSFYEQYF	TGTGCCAGTAGTATATCGGATTCCTTCTACGAGCAGTACTTC
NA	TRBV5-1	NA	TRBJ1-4	CASSVQGYNEKLFF	TGCGCCAGCAGCGTACAGGGATATAATGAAAAACTGTTTTTT
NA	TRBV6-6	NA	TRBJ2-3	CASSYPSSTDTQYF	TGTGCCAGCAGTTACCCGTCTAGCACAGATACGCAGTATTTT
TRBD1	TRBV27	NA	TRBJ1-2	CASSNLQGGNYGYTF	TGTGCCAGCAGTAACCTACAGGGGGGGAACTATGGCTACACCTTC
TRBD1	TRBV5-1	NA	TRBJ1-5	CASSRTGGDQPQHF	TGCGCCAGCAGCCGAACAGGGGGGGACCAGCCCCAGCATTTT
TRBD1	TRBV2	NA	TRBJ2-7	CASSGQGGSYEQYF	TGTGCCAGCAGCGGACAGGGTGGCTCCTACGAGCAGTACTTC
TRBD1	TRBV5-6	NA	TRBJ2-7	CASSNTGTGRYEQYF	TGTGCCAGCAGCAACACCGGGACAGGGCGCTACGAGCAGTACTTC
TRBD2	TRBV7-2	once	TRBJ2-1	CASLPVSGNVYEQFF	TGTGCCAGCCTACCAGTTAGCGGGAATGTATATGAGCAGTTCTTC
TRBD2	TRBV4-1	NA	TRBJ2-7	CASSFLSGNSYEQYF	TGCGCCAGCAGCTTCCTAAGCGGGAACTCCTACGAGCAGTACTTC
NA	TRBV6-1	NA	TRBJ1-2	CASRGYGTVYGYTF	TGTGCCAGCAGAGGTTACGGGACGGTATATGGCTACACCTTC
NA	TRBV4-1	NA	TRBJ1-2	CASSQEFGTSQRGYTF	TGCGCCAGCAGCCAAGAATTTGGGACCTCCCAGAGGGGCTACACCTTC
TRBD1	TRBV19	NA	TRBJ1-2	CASSTQTGQNYGYTF	TGTGCCAGTAGTACCCAGACAGGGCAGAACTATGGCTACACCTTC